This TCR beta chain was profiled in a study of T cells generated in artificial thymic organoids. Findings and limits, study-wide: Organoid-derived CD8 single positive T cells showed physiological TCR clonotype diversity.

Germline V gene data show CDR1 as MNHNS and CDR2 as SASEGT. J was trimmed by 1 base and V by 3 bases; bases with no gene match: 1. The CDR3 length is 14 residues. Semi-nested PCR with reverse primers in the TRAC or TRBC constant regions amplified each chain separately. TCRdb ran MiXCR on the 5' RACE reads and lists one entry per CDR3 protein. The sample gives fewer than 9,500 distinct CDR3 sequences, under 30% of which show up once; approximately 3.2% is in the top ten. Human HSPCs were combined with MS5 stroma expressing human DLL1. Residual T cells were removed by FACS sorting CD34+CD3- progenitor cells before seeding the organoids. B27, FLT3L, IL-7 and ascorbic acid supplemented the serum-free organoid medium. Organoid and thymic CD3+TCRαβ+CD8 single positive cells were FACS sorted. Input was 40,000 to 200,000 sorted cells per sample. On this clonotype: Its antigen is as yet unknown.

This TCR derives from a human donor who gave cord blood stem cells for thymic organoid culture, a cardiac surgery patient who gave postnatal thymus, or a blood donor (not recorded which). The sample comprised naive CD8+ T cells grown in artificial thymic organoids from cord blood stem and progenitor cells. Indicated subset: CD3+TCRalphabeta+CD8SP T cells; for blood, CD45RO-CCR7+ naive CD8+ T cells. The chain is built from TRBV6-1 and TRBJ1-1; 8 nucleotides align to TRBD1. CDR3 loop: CASSETGENTEAFF. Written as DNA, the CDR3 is TGTGCCAGCAGTGAGACAGGGGAGAACACTGAAGCTTTCTTT.